The subject of this entry is one T cell receptor (beta chain). The length of the CDR3 is 14 residues. Trimming removed 2 bases at V and 0 bases at J, with 7 bases between. Germline CDR1 SGHTA, CDR2 FQGTGA. Methods used by the authors: From reference gene primer amplification, estimates of nucleated cell counts were derived. Assay: immunoSEQ multiplex PCR; the TCRdb copy retains only in-frame clones and omits some. V and J calls plus clone size are reproduced from that table; the DNA served to infer D and trimming. The sample yields 350,000 to 500,000 clones, roughly 90% seen once. These data originate in a study of blood T cell repertoires in COVID-19. A PCR-confirmed or clinician-diagnosed COVID-19 case had contacted exposed participants within 2 weeks of entry.

This chain connects TRBV7-3 to TRBJ1-1; a possible D gene is TRBD1 (5 bases). The source of this sequence is a woman aged 18-35 years who had been exposed to COVID-19. The material sequenced was PBMCs or T cells enriched from blood (not recorded which). CDR3 sequence (DNA): TGTGCCAGCAGCTTACGGGGGATGAACACTGAAGCTTTCTTT. Translation gives CASSLRGMNTEAFF. Full variable domain (missing parts from reference TRBV7-3 and TRBJ1-1): GAGVSQTPSNKVTEKGKYVELRCDPISGHTALYWYRQSLGQGPEFLIYFQGTGAADDSGLPNDRFFAVRPEGSVSTLKIQRTERGDSAVYLCASSLRGMNTEAFFGQGTRLTVV.